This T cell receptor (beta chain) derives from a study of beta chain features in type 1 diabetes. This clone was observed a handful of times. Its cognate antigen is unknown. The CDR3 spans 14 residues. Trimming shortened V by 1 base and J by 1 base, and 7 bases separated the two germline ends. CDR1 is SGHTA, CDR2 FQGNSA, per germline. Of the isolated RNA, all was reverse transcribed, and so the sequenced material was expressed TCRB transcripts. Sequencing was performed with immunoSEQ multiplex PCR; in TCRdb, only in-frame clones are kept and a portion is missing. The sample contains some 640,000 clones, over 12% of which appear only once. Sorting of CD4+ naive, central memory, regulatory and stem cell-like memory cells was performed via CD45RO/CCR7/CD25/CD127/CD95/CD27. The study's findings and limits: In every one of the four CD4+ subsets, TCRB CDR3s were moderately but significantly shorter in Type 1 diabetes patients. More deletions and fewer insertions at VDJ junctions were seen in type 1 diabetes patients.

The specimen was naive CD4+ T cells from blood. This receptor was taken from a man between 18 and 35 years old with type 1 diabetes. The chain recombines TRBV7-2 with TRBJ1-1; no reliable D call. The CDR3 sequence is CASSLVVANTEAFF. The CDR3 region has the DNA TGTGCCAGCAGCTTAGTCGTCGCGAACACTGAAGCTTTCTTT. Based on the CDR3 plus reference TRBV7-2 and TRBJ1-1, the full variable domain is GAGVSQSPSNKVTEKGKDVELRCDPISGHTALYWYRQSLGQGLEFLIYFQGNSAPDKSGLPSDRFSAERTGGSVSTLTIQRTQQEDSAVYLCASSLVVANTEAFFGQGTRLTVV.